Listed here are 6 T cell receptor beta chains from one sample, sequenced in a study of cytomegalovirus exposure and HLA in healthy donors. PCR was performed using 60 Vbeta and 13 Jbeta primers. Clones were read by immunoSEQ multiplex PCR, and TCRdb kept only the in-frame ones, dropping some. The ten top clones account for less than 4.5%, within a sample of 95,000 to 150,000 clones. Sequenced sample: PBMCs. Source of these receptors: a man aged 18 to 29 in good health and CMV-seronegative.

This chain joins TRBV5-1 and TRBJ2-1; 13 bases line up with TRBD2. The CDR3 runs to 16 residues. From germline, CDR1 is SGHRS and CDR2 YFSETQ. J was trimmed by 8 bases and V by 0 bases; bases with no gene match: 5. DNA of the CDR3: TGCGCCAGCAGCTTGGCCGGGACTAGCGGGACCCATGAGCAGTTCTTC. Amino acid sequence: CASSLAGTSGTHEQFF.

The chain combines TRBV5-4 with TRBJ2-2; D may be TRBD2 (5 bases). The CDR3 has 15 amino acids. V lost 0 bases and J lost 0, with 6 bases in between. Germline CDR1 SGHNT, CDR2 YYREEE (reference sequence). The CDR3: CASSLGLTNTGELFF. CDR3 nucleotide sequence: TGTGCCAGCAGCTTGGGACTAACGAACACCGGGGAGCTGTTTTTT. Using reference TRBV5-4 and TRBJ2-2 for the parts outside the CDR3, the full variable domain is ETGVTQSPTHLIKTRGQQVTLRCSSQSGHNTVSWYQQALGQGPQFIFQYYREEENGRGNFPPRFSGLQFPNYSSELNVNALELDDSALYLCASSLGLTNTGELFFGEGSRLTVL.

J is TRBJ1-1 and V is TRBV6-5; no reliable D call. Trimming pared 5 bases from V and 3 bases from J, leaving 7 bases between. CDR1 is MNHEY, CDR2 SVGAGI, per germline. This CDR3 is built from 12 residues. The CDR3 nucleotides are TGTGCCAGCAGTGGGCAGCACACTGAAGCTTTCTTT. It codes for CASSGQHTEAFF.

V and J are TRBV18 and TRBJ2-2; perhaps TRBD1 as D (6 bases). The CDR3 is made up of 16 amino acids. Germline V CDR1 and CDR2: KGHSH, LQKENI. V was cut by 0 bases and J by 4 bases, with 12 bases left in between. The CDR3 reads CASSPPGGTSTGELFF. The DNA for the CDR3 is TGTGCCAGCTCACCACCAGGGGGTACGAGCACCGGGGAGCTGTTTTTT.

The chain carries TRBV10-3 and TRBJ1-6; TRBD1 agrees at 7 bases. The V gene end was trimmed by 2 bases and the J gene end by 11 bases; junction bases not matched to a gene: 9. The CDR3 has 15 residues. The germline CDR1 and CDR2 sequences are ENHRY and SYGVKD. This CDR3 is CAISERGQVGAPLHF. For the CDR3, the DNA is TGTGCCATCAGTGAGCGCGGACAGGTTGGAGCACCCCTCCACTTT.

The chain couples TRBV7-9 to TRBJ1-5; tentatively, D is TRBD1 (6 bases). CDR3 length: 17 amino acids. CDR1 SEHNR and CDR2 FQNEAQ come from the germline V gene (reference sequence). V gave up 1 base and J gave up 0 bases, with 13 bases separating them. CDR3 region: CASSLGGNRDSNQPQHF. CDR3 DNA sequence: TGTGCCAGCAGCTTAGGGGGCAACAGGGATAGCAATCAGCCCCAGCATTTT.